The clone carrying this T cell receptor beta chain was found a few times. Its antigen is undetermined. The data are from a study of response to subunit inactivated influenza vaccine. Study-level points and caveats: That few new T cells are recruited by each seasonal influenza vaccination was the authors' suggestion.

MiXCR, applied by TCRdb to the RT-PCR reads, yields one record per CDR3 protein. The sample records about 830,000 distinct CDR3 sequences, roughly 18% being singletons. V was cut by 4 bases and J by 1 base, with 8 bases left in between. Per the germline V gene, CDR1 is SGDLS and CDR2 is YYNGEE. The CDR3 runs to 13 residues. This specimen consisted of PBMCs from blood, obtained around 5 days after vaccination. The chain employs TRBV9 and TRBJ1-2, with TRBD1 as a possible D gene (6 bases). The TCR comes from a man over 45 who received an inactivated influenza vaccine. CDR3 sequence: CASSRGGNYGYTF. For the CDR3, the DNA is TGTGCCAGCAGCAGGGGGGGTAACTATGGCTACACCTTC.